A selection of T cell receptor beta chains follows, all from one sample in a study of siplizumab effects on memory and regulatory T cells. Clones were read by immunoSEQ multiplex PCR, and TCRdb kept only the in-frame ones, dropping some. Here the sample spans about 120,000 clones, about 94% being singletons. The sample comprised non-Treg CD4+ T cells sorted from blood. The source of these receptors is a human donor in good health. Both conserved end residues are part of each CDR3. D genes are given only for firm matches. Where a row states a size, it is once, few, many or the class of an expanded clone; other rows omit it.

D gene	V gene	J gene	clone size	CDR3 protein	CDR3 DNA
TRBD2	TRBV27	TRBJ2-4	.	CASSLELAPPKQAKNIQYF	TGTGCCAGCAGTTTAGAACTAGCGCCGCCGAAGCAAGCCAAAAACATTCAGTACTTC
.	TRBV15	TRBJ2-1	.	CATSRDQLEFRINEQFF	TGTGCCACCAGCAGAGATCAACTAGAGTTCAGAATCAATGAGCAGTTCTTC
.	TRBV6-1	TRBJ1-2	.	CASSAEQVVYGYTF	TGTGCCAGCAGTGCCGAACAGGTAGTCTATGGCTACACCTTC
TRBD1	TRBV5-4	TRBJ2-1	.	CASSPGQGSYNEQFF	TGTGCCAGCAGCCCGGGACAGGGGTCCTACAATGAGCAGTTCTTC
.	TRBV5-8	TRBJ1-6	once	CASSLGVINSPLHF	TGTGCCAGCAGCTTGGGGGTTATTAATTCACCCCTCCACTTT
.	TRBV7-9	TRBJ2-2	.	CASSLGPHTGELFF	TGTGCCAGCAGCTTAGGCCCTCACACCGGGGAGCTGTTTTTT
TRBD2	TRBV5-4	TRBJ2-1	.	CASSPGGLAGGGEQFF	TGTGCCAGCAGCCCTGGCGGCCTAGCGGGGGGTGGAGAGCAGTTCTTC
TRBD1	TRBV2	TRBJ1-5	.	CASRRDRDQPQHF	TGTGCCAGCAGGAGGGACAGGGATCAGCCCCAGCATTTT
.	TRBV11-1	TRBJ2-3	.	CASSTWATDTQYF	TGTGCCAGCAGCACCTGGGCCACAGATACGCAGTATTTT
.	TRBV9	TRBJ1-6	.	CASSVDPSSYNSPLHF	TGTGCCAGCAGCGTAGACCCGAGCTCCTATAATTCACCCCTCCACTTT
.	TRBV4-1	TRBJ1-1	.	CASSHRDIGLTEAFF	TGCGCCAGCAGCCATAGGGACATCGGGCTCACTGAAGCTTTCTTT
.	TRBV7-9	TRBJ1-4	.	CASSLGAGGREKLFF	TGTGCCAGCAGCTTAGGAGCCGGGGGCAGGGAAAAACTGTTTTTT
TRBD2	TRBV2	TRBJ2-7	.	CASSDPLAGEFKDYEQYF	TGTGCCAGCAGTGACCCACTAGCGGGGGAGTTTAAGGACTACGAGCAGTACTTC
.	TRBV6-6	TRBJ2-7	.	CAASPGHVTYEQYF	TGTGCCGCCAGCCCTGGACACGTAACCTACGAGCAGTACTTC
.	TRBV29-1	TRBJ2-7	.	CSVGVDRAYEQYF	TGCAGCGTTGGGGTGGACAGAGCCTACGAGCAGTACTTC
TRBD2	TRBV7-3	TRBJ2-5	.	CASSLMGGSGETQYF	TGTGCCAGCAGCTTAATGGGCGGGAGCGGGGAGACCCAGTACTTC
TRBD1	TRBV6-5	TRBJ1-2	.	CATGQGYGYTF	TGCGCCACAGGACAGGGCTATGGCTACACCTTC
.	TRBV5-1	TRBJ1-2	.	CASSLTGSNYGYTF	TGCGCCAGCAGCTTGACGGGTTCTAACTATGGCTACACCTTC
.	TRBV6-5	TRBJ1-2	once	CASSELGGIYGYTF	TGTGCCAGCAGTGAATTAGGCGGGATCTATGGCTACACCTTC
TRBD1	TRBV11-3	TRBJ2-7	.	CASSLRTGDGEQYF	TGTGCCAGCAGCTTAAGGACAGGGGACGGGGAGCAGTACTTC
TRBD1	TRBV5-4	TRBJ2-7	.	CASSRDRAGEQYF	TGTGCCAGCAGCCGGGACAGGGCGGGGGAGCAGTACTTC
.	TRBV4-1	TRBJ2-7	.	CASSRRRDGNYEQYF	TGCGCCAGCAGCCGACGTCGTGACGGAAACTACGAGCAGTACTTC
TRBD1	TRBV5-1	TRBJ2-3	.	CASSSTGGAEDTQYF	TGCGCCAGCAGCTCTACAGGGGGCGCGGAAGATACGCAGTATTTT
TRBD2	TRBV4-1	TRBJ2-3	once	CASSQAVAGVGSRLDTQYF	TGCGCCAGCAGCCAAGCGGTAGCGGGTGTGGGATCAAGGTTAGATACGCAGTATTTT
TRBD1	TRBV6-5	TRBJ1-5	.	CASSYRTGLGQPQHF	TGTGCCAGCAGTTACCGGACAGGTTTGGGTCAGCCCCAGCATTTT
.	TRBV5-8	TRBJ2-7	.	CASSLGLVSEQYF	TGTGCCAGCAGCTTGGGGCTAGTTAGCGAGCAGTACTTC
.	TRBV9	TRBJ2-4	.	CASSLGLSQNIQYF	TGTGCCAGCAGCCTAGGTTTATCCCAAAACATTCAGTACTTC
.	TRBV2	TRBJ2-7	.	CASLKPGSYEQYF	TGTGCCAGCTTAAAGCCCGGATCCTACGAGCAGTACTTC
.	TRBV10-3	TRBJ2-6	.	CAISETPLKASGANVLTF	TGTGCCATCAGTGAGACGCCTCTTAAGGCCTCTGGGGCCAACGTCCTGACTTTC
TRBD1	TRBV5-6	TRBJ2-1	.	CASSPPAGGYNEQFF	TGTGCCAGCAGCCCCCCGGCAGGGGGCTACAATGAGCAGTTCTTC
TRBD2	TRBV10-3	TRBJ2-3	.	CATSGLAGVTDTQYF	TGTGCCACCTCGGGACTAGCGGGAGTTACAGATACGCAGTATTTT
.	TRBV9	TRBJ1-6	.	CASSSAGSSYNSPLHF	TGTGCCAGCAGCTCTGCAGGGAGCTCCTATAATTCACCCCTCCACTTT
.	TRBV6-5	TRBJ2-3	.	CASRPGGLSTDTQYF	TGTGCCAGCAGGCCCGGGGGACTCAGCACAGATACGCAGTATTTT
.	TRBV30	TRBJ1-5	.	CAWSVREGQPQHF	TGTGCCTGGAGTGTAAGGGAAGGACAGCCCCAGCATTTT
.	TRBV10-3	TRBJ2-7	.	CAISSDTAYEQYF	TGTGCCATCAGCTCGGACACAGCCTACGAGCAGTACTTC
.	TRBV7-3	TRBJ1-1	.	CASSQAGSNTEAFF	TGCGCCAGCAGCCAAGCAGGGAGCAACACTGAAGCTTTCTTT
.	TRBV5-1	TRBJ1-2	once	CASSFDTTNYGYTF	TGCGCCAGCAGCTTTGACACTACTAACTATGGCTACACCTTC
.	TRBV7-6	TRBJ1-4	.	CASSLGQREEKLFF	TGTGCCAGCAGCTTAGGACAGCGGGAAGAAAAACTGTTTTTT
.	TRBV10-1	TRBJ2-5	once	CASSESIGERETQYF	TGCGCCAGCAGTGAGTCCATAGGCGAGAGAGAGACCCAGTACTTC
TRBD1	TRBV11-3	TRBJ1-1	.	CASSNPGQGAPHTEAFF	TGTGCCAGCAGCAACCCGGGACAGGGGGCGCCGCATACTGAAGCTTTCTTT
.	TRBV19	TRBJ2-2	.	CASRVQGKGSGELFF	TGTGCCAGTAGGGTGCAAGGGAAAGGGTCCGGGGAGCTGTTTTTT
TRBD2	TRBV5-1	TRBJ2-3	.	CASSELRAGGPSDTQYF	TGCGCCAGCAGCGAACTTAGAGCGGGAGGGCCGTCAGATACGCAGTATTTT
.	TRBV18	TRBJ2-6	.	CASSLSNVLTF	TGTGCCAGCTCATTAAGCAACGTCCTGACTTTC
.	TRBV5-1	TRBJ2-7	.	CASSLGTIPAYSYEQYF	TGCGCCAGCAGCTTGGGGACAATCCCCGCATACTCCTACGAGCAGTACTTC
.	TRBV11-2	TRBJ1-1	.	CASSLVVGVTEAFF	TGTGCCAGCAGCTTAGTTGTGGGGGTCACTGAAGCTTTCTTT